Sequencing of this T cell receptor beta chain was carried out in a study of T-cell memory formation after mild COVID-19. The 5'RACE method, run with constant-segment primers, produced TCR alpha and TCR beta cDNA libraries (carrying sample barcodes and UMIs). TCRdb reanalysed the 5' RACE reads using MiXCR and keeps one entry per CDR3 protein. The sample includes some 120,000 distinct CDR3 sequences, about 5.9% of them seen just once. With V trimmed by 3 bases and J by 0 bases, 9 bases remained unmatched. CDR1 and CDR2 from the germline V gene are MGHRA and YSYEKL. The CDR3 totals 17 residues. General study findings and limits: Prior to infection, memory already included some responding clones, suggesting cross-reactive memory joined. Among contracting clones, CD4+ were mainly CM/EM and CD8+ enriched in EMRA.

This clonotype was observed a few times. The antigen is undetermined. The source material was PBMCs or a T cell subset sorted from them (not recorded which). This receptor was identified in an adult woman who had mild COVID-19 (a few samples of this study predate the infection). Cell type and time point are not known. This rearrangement joins TRBV4-1 to TRBJ2-3; 7 bases match TRBD1. Here the CDR3 DNA reads TGCGCCAGCAGCCACCCAAGGGACAGAGCTAGCACAGATACGCAGTATTTT. Translating gives CASSHPRDRASTDTQYF.